Listed below are T cell receptor beta chains from one sample, sequenced in a study of shared clonotypes between healthy human individuals. The table came from immunoSEQ multiplex PCR; TCRdb's copy has only in-frame clones and leaves some out. This sample has 2,500,000 or so clones; around 94% occur once, and the top ten carry 0.14%. Sequenced sample: naive CD4+ T cells sorted from blood. The receptors were gathered from a man between 18 and 35 years old in good health. Each CDR3 is given with its conserved first and last residue. A D gene is named only where the DNA matches it firmly. Not every row has a clone size; where given, it reads once, few, many or a size class.

TRBJ1-6	-	-	TRBV6-5	CASSYSEQGYSPLHF	TGTGCCAGCAGTTACTCTGAACAGGGCTATTCACCCCTCCACTTT
TRBJ2-2	-	-	TRBV15	CATSIGGISTGELFF	TGTGCCACCAGCATTGGGGGGATTAGCACCGGGGAGCTGTTTTTT
TRBJ2-7	-	-	TRBV28	CASRTLPGSHEQYF	TGTGCCAGCAGGACCTTGCCAGGGAGCCACGAGCAGTACTTC
TRBJ1-2	TRBD1	-	TRBV6-6	CASSLTGEDGYTF	TGTGCCAGCAGCTTGACAGGGGAGGATGGCTACACCTTC
TRBJ2-1	TRBD2	-	TRBV4-1	CASSPAGVIDEQFF	TGCGCCAGCAGCCCGGCGGGGGTTATAGATGAGCAGTTCTTC
TRBJ2-7	-	-	TRBV25-1	CASSPTSPYEQYF	TGTGCCAGCAGTCCGACTAGTCCCTACGAGCAGTACTTC
TRBJ1-5	-	-	TRBV7-2	CASSLAAGNQPQHF	TGTGCCAGCAGCTTGGCGGCAGGCAATCAGCCCCAGCATTTT
TRBJ2-2	TRBD2	-	TRBV5-1	CASSLEASGTGELFF	TGCGCCAGCAGCTTGGAGGCTAGCGGCACCGGGGAGCTGTTTTTT
TRBJ2-1	TRBD2	-	TRBV19	CASSIVGGYEQFF	TGTGCCAGTAGTATAGTCGGGGGGTATGAGCAGTTCTTC
TRBJ2-2	-	-	TRBV9	CASSALGWDTGELFF	TGTGCCAGCAGCGCCTTAGGGTGGGACACCGGGGAGCTGTTTTTT
TRBJ2-2	TRBD2	-	TRBV6-1	CASSETSAAAGELFF	TGTGCCAGCAGTGAGACTAGCGCCGCAGCCGGGGAGCTGTTTTTT
TRBJ2-2	-	-	TRBV7-9	CASSPLLTTGLGELFF	TGTGCCAGCAGCCCCCTACTTACAACCGGCCTTGGGGAGCTGTTTTTT
TRBJ2-1	TRBD2	-	TRBV7-2	CASSLVGTSINEQFF	TGTGCCAGCAGCTTAGTTGGGACTAGCATCAATGAGCAGTTCTTC
TRBJ1-5	TRBD1	-	TRBV7-9	CASSLGDRENQPQHF	TGTGCCAGCAGCTTGGGAGACAGGGAGAATCAGCCCCAGCATTTT
TRBJ1-1	-	-	TRBV30	CAWSPGIGEGTEAFF	TGTGCCTGGAGTCCGGGGATCGGGGAGGGCACTGAAGCTTTCTTT
TRBJ2-7	TRBD1	-	TRBV30	CAWARRTGSYEQYF	TGTGCCTGGGCACGCCGGACAGGGAGCTACGAGCAGTACTTC
TRBJ2-3	TRBD1	-	TRBV7-2	CASSPQGVPQIREYF	TGTGCCAGCAGCCCCCAGGGGGTACCCCAGATACGGGAGTATTTT
TRBJ1-2	-	-	TRBV5-1	CASSLAMEGGGYTF	TGCGCCAGCAGCTTGGCCATGGAGGGGGGTGGCTACACCTTC
TRBJ2-1	TRBD2	-	TRBV5-4	CASSLGTSGSNNEQFF	TGTGCCAGCAGCTTAGGGACTAGCGGGAGCAATAATGAGCAGTTCTTC
TRBJ1-1	-	-	TRBV5-4	CASSLQGPTEAFF	TGTGCCAGCAGCCTACAGGGACCCACTGAAGCTTTCTTT
TRBJ2-1	-	-	TRBV25-1	CASSESPSGLVDEQFF	TGTGCCAGCAGTGAATCCCCCTCGGGGCTTGTGGATGAGCAGTTCTTC
TRBJ2-2	-	-	TRBV7-7	CASSLAQNTGELFF	TGTGCTAGCAGCTTAGCTCAGAACACCGGGGAGCTGTTTTTT
TRBJ2-5	-	-	TRBV28	CASSPKAVAQETQYF	TGTGCCAGCAGCCCCAAGGCAGTCGCCCAAGAGACCCAGTACTTC
TRBJ2-7	-	-	TRBV4-2	CASSQGGNSYEQYF	TGTGCCAGCAGCCAAGGTGGGAACTCCTACGAGCAGTACTTC
TRBJ2-6	TRBD1	-	TRBV5-1	CASSSGTGGSGANVLTF	TGCGCCAGCAGCTCCGGGACAGGGGGCTCTGGGGCCAACGTCCTGACTTTC
TRBJ2-4	-	-	TRBV5-1	CASSTADFSQNIQYF	TGCGCCAGCAGCACCGCAGACTTTTCCCAAAACATTCAGTACTTC
TRBJ1-1	TRBD1	-	TRBV19	CASSAQGPGTEAFF	TGTGCCAGTAGTGCACAGGGGCCAGGGACTGAAGCTTTCTTT
TRBJ1-2	-	-	TRBV18	CASSPEGDGGYTF	TGTGCCAGCTCACCAGAGGGGGACGGTGGCTACACCTTC
TRBJ1-2	TRBD1	-	TRBV6-1	CASSTGDRNGGYTF	TGTGCCAGCAGCACGGGGGACAGGAACGGGGGCTACACCTTC
TRBJ2-7	TRBD1	-	TRBV18	CASSPGTGQAYEQYF	TGTGCCAGCTCGCCCGGGACAGGGCAAGCCTACGAGCAGTACTTC
TRBJ2-7	TRBD2	-	TRBV27	CASSFPLAGLNEQYF	TGTGCCAGCAGTTTCCCACTAGCGGGTCTCAACGAGCAGTACTTC
TRBJ2-7	-	-	TRBV11-2	CASSLGAGYEQYF	TGTGCCAGCAGCTTAGGAGCGGGTTACGAGCAGTACTTC
TRBJ2-5	-	-	TRBV7-9	CASSTPVGGGETQYF	TGTGCCAGCAGCACACCGGTCGGGGGCGGGGAGACCCAGTACTTC
TRBJ1-3	-	-	TRBV7-3	CASSQDGISGNTIYF	TGTGCCAGCAGCCAGGACGGAATCTCTGGAAACACCATATATTTT
TRBJ2-1	TRBD2	-	TRBV19	CASSTTGTSVSYNEQFF	TGTGCCAGTAGTACAACCGGGACTAGCGTTTCCTACAATGAGCAGTTCTTC
TRBJ2-2	-	-	TRBV30	CAWSRGQHTGELFF	TGTGCCTGGAGTCGAGGGCAGCATACCGGGGAGCTGTTTTTT
TRBJ2-7	TRBD2	once	TRBV11-1	CASSIGTSGPKEQYF	TGTGCCAGCAGCATCGGGACTAGCGGGCCTAAGGAGCAGTACTTC
TRBJ2-2	-	-	TRBV30	CASRPLTGELFF	TGTGCCTCGCGTCCCCTGACCGGGGAGCTGTTTTTT
TRBJ1-4	-	-	TRBV5-1	CASSLGAGNEKLFF	TGCGCCAGCAGCTTAGGGGCGGGTAATGAAAAACTGTTTTTT
TRBJ2-1	-	-	TRBV30	CAWSQTLNGPYNEQFF	TGTGCCTGGAGTCAAACCCTAAACGGGCCATACAATGAGCAGTTCTTC
TRBJ2-3	TRBD1	once	TRBV18	CASSSPNRGSTDTQYF	TGTGCCAGCTCATCACCAAACAGGGGGAGCACAGATACGCAGTATTTT
TRBJ2-5	-	-	TRBV4-1	CASSQVPQGGAGKTQYF	TGCGCCAGCAGCCAAGTCCCCCAGGGGGGGGCCGGGAAGACCCAGTACTTC
TRBJ1-5	-	-	TRBV27	CASSLKVNQPQHF	TGTGCCAGCAGTTTAAAGGTCAATCAGCCCCAGCATTTT
TRBJ2-3	-	few	TRBV9	CASSVGASLTDTQYF	TGTGCCAGCAGCGTAGGAGCGAGCCTCACAGATACGCAGTATTTT
TRBJ2-1	TRBD2	-	TRBV27	CASSGATSGGINNEQFF	TGTGCCAGCAGTGGGGCGACTAGCGGGGGGATTAACAATGAGCAGTTCTTC
TRBJ1-1	TRBD1	-	TRBV11-2	CASSPRDSFNTEAFF	TGTGCCAGCAGCCCTCGGGACAGTTTTAACACTGAAGCTTTCTTT
TRBJ1-6	-	-	TRBV2	CALRPGDTDNSPLHF	TGTGCCTTGCGCCCCGGGGACACCGATAATTCACCCCTCCACTTT